This TCR beta chain was recorded in a study of blood T cell repertoires in COVID-19. The wider study: The United States, Italy and Spain supplied acute and convalescent COVID-19 samples. In each case, the material was cDNA or gDNA derived from T cells, B-cell-depleted T cells, or PBMCs.

Trimming took 0 bases from V and 2 from J, leaving 8 bases between them. There are 14 residues in the CDR3. Germline CDR1 reads SGDLS; CDR2 reads YYNGEE. Per the authors' pipeline: For nucleated cells, counts were estimated from reference gene primer amplification. The protocol was immunoSEQ multiplex PCR, while the TCRdb copy is restricted to in-frame clones and leaves out a portion. V and J calls and clone size follow that table, whereas D and trimming were derived from the DNA. The repertoire holds 130,000 to 150,000 clones, about nine tenths seen once, with 1.5% to 2% in the top ten. The sequence was obtained from a human donor in a cohort sampled during active COVID-19. The V call is TRBV9, the J call TRBJ1-2; D gene ambiguous. Sequenced: peripheral blood. CDR3 DNA sequence: TGTGCCAGCAGCGTAGAGGAGGCAAACTATGGCTACACCTTC. It codes for CASSVEEANYGYTF.